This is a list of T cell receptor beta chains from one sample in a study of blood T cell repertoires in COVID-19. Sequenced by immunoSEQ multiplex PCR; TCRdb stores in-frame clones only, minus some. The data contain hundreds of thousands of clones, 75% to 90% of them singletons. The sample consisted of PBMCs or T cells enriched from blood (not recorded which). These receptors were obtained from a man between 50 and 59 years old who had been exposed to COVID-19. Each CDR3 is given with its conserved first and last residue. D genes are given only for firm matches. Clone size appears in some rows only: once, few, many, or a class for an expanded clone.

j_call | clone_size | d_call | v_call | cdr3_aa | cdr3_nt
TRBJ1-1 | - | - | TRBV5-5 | CASSLAAVLEAFF | TGTGCCAGCAGCTTGGCCGCCGTGCTAGAAGCTTTCTTT
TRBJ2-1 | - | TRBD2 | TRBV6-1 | CASSEADGGRADTDYNEQFF | TGTGCCAGCAGTGAAGCTGATGGCGGGAGGGCCGATACGGACTACAATGAGCAGTTCTTC
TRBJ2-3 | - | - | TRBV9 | CASSVGTRISTDTQYF | TGTGCCAGCAGCGTAGGGACACGGATTAGCACAGATACGCAGTATTTT
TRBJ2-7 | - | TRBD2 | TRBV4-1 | CASSQDERGSSYEQYF | TGCGCCAGCAGCCAAGACGAGCGGGGAAGCTCCTACGAGCAGTACTTC
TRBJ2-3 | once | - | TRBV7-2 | CASSLGGPAADTQYF | TGTGCCAGCAGCTTAGGGGGGCCGGCCGCAGATACGCAGTATTTT
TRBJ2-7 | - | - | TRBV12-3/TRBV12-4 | CASSLNRDYEQYF | TGTGCCAGCAGTTTGAACAGGGACTACGAGCAGTACTTC
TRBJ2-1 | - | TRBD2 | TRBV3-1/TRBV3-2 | CASSPRLAGVRYNEQFF | TGTGCCAGCAGCCCTAGACTAGCGGGGGTGAGATACAATGAGCAGTTCTTC
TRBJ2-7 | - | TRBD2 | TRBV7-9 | CASSRWAGGSLEQYF | TGTGCCAGCAGCCGTTGGGCGGGGGGCAGCCTTGAGCAGTACTTC
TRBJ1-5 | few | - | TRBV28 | CASSPGVKGNQPQHF | TGTGCCAGCAGTCCAGGGGTAAAAGGCAATCAGCCCCAGCATTTT
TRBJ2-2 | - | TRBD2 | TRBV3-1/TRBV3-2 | CASSETSGGNTGELFF | TGTGCCAGCAGCGAAACTAGCGGGGGCAACACCGGGGAGCTGTTTTTT
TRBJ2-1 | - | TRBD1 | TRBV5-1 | CASSSRDSSYNEQFF | TGCGCCAGCAGCTCCCGGGACAGCTCCTACAATGAGCAGTTCTTC
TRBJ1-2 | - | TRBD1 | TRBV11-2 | CASRDRATNNYGYTF | TGTGCCAGCAGAGACAGGGCAACCAATAACTATGGCTACACCTTC
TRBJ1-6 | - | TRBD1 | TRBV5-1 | CASSRGTDRSPLHF | TGCGCCAGCAGCCGTGGGACAGATAGATCACCCCTCCACTTT
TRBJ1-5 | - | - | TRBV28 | CASSQGGSNQPQHF | TGTGCCAGCAGTCAAGGGGGAAGCAATCAGCCCCAGCATTTT
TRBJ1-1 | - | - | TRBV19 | CASSISRGTEAFF | TGTGCCAGTAGTATATCGCGGGGCACTGAAGCTTTCTTT